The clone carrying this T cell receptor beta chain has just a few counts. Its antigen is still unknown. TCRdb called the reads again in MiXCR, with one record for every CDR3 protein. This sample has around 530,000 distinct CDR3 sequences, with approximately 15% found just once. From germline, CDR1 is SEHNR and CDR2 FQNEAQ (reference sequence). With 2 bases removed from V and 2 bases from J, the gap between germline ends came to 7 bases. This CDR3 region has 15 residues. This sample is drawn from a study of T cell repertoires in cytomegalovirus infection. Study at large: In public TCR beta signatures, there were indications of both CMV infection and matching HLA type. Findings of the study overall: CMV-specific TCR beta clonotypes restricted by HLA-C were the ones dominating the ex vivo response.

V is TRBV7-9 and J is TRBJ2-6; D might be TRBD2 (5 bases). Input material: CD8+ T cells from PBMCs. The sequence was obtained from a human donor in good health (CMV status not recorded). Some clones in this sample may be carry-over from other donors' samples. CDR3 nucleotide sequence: TGTGCCAGCAGCTTAATGGAGGCTGGGGCCAACGTCCTGACTTTC. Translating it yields CASSLMEAGANVLTF.